The T cell receptor (beta chain) described here comes from a study of shared clonotypes between healthy human individuals. Here immunoSEQ multiplex PCR was the method, and the copy in TCRdb shows in-frame clones only, minus some. The sample records over 2 million clones, 90% to 95% being singletons. Donors included only healthy HIV-negative adults lacking recent acute infections or vaccinations. A word on this clone: This sample also contains other DNA sequences that code for the same CDR3.

The sequence came from a man younger than 35 in good health. The sample consisted of naive CD4+ T cells sorted from blood. The subset here: CD45RA+ positively selected.

In nucleotides, the CDR3 is TGTGCCAGCAGCTTAGCGGGGGTTCTCTACGAGCAGTACTTC. Protein product: CASSLAGVLYEQYF. This chain joins TRBV7-9 and TRBJ2-7; tentatively, D is TRBD1 or TRBD2 (5 bases each). V was shortened by 0 bases and J by 3 bases, with 9 bases between the two germline ends. The CDR3 covers 14 residues. Per germline, CDR1 SEHNR and CDR2 FQNEAQ (reference sequence).